Listed below are T cell receptor beta chains from one sample, sequenced in a study of blood T cell repertoires in COVID-19. The assay was immunoSEQ multiplex PCR, and TCRdb's table has in-frame clones only and misses some. Found here are 190,000 or so clones, more than 70% of them singletons; the top ten hold 3.5% to 5%. The specimen was peripheral blood. Receptors originate from a woman aged 25 to 39 with acute or convalescent COVID-19. The CDR3 runs from the conserved cysteine through the conserved F or W. The D gene is left open where the match is weak. Expanded clones are given a class, and other clones once, few, many or no size at all.

J gene: TRBJ2-3
V gene: TRBV10-1
D gene: TRBD2
clone size: -
CDR3 protein: CASTRERTDTQYF
CDR3 DNA: TGCGCCAGCACGCGGGAGAGAACAGATACGCAGTATTTT

J gene: TRBJ2-5
V gene: TRBV5-4
D gene: TRBD2
clone size: -
CDR3 protein: CATGRADLETQYF
CDR3 DNA: TGTGCCACCGGGAGGGCCGATTTGGAGACCCAGTACTTC

J gene: TRBJ2-5
V gene: TRBV2
D gene: -
clone size: -
CDR3 protein: CAGGGDWETQYF
CDR3 DNA: TGTGCCGGAGGAGGGGATTGGGAGACCCAGTACTTC

J gene: TRBJ2-1
V gene: TRBV27
D gene: -
clone size: -
CDR3 protein: CASSLRLRRSDEQFF
CDR3 DNA: TGTGCCAGCAGTTTACGCCTCAGAAGGAGCGATGAGCAGTTCTTC

J gene: TRBJ2-3
V gene: TRBV5-1
D gene: TRBD2
clone size: -
CDR3 protein: CASSLVREAGTQYF
CDR3 DNA: TGCGCCAGCAGCTTGGTGCGGGAGGCAGGTACGCAGTATTTT

J gene: TRBJ1-2
V gene: TRBV29-1
D gene: -
clone size: once
CDR3 protein: CSVSSGEHYGYTF
CDR3 DNA: TGCAGCGTCTCCAGTGGGGAGCACTATGGCTACACCTTC

J gene: TRBJ1-1
V gene: TRBV6-6
D gene: -
clone size: -
CDR3 protein: CASSYSMGRENTEAFF
CDR3 DNA: TGTGCCAGCAGTTACTCGATGGGTCGGGAGAACACTGAAGCTTTCTTT

J gene: TRBJ2-7
V gene: TRBV3-1/TRBV3-2
D gene: -
clone size: -
CDR3 protein: CASSDTATNPYEQYF
CDR3 DNA: TGTGCCAGCAGCGATACAGCCACCAATCCCTACGAGCAGTACTTC

J gene: TRBJ2-7
V gene: TRBV9
D gene: -
clone size: -
CDR3 protein: CASSVAGGFNSYEQYF
CDR3 DNA: TGTGCCAGCAGCGTAGCGGGGGGCTTTAACTCCTACGAGCAGTACTTC

J gene: TRBJ2-3
V gene: TRBV7-9
D gene: TRBD2
clone size: -
CDR3 protein: CAGISGSTDTQYF
CDR3 DNA: TGTGCCGGAATTAGCGGGAGCACAGATACGCAGTATTTT

J gene: TRBJ2-4
V gene: TRBV6-4
D gene: TRBD1
clone size: -
CDR3 protein: CASSHRGIAKNIQYF
CDR3 DNA: TGTGCCAGCAGCCACAGGGGAATAGCCAAAAACATTCAGTACTTC

J gene: TRBJ2-1
V gene: TRBV5-1
D gene: -
clone size: -
CDR3 protein: CASSLEAEGNEQFF
CDR3 DNA: TGCGCCAGCAGCTTGGAGGCGGAGGGCAATGAGCAGTTCTTC

J gene: TRBJ1-6
V gene: TRBV7-6
D gene: TRBD1
clone size: -
CDR3 protein: CASSAGTGTYNSPLHF
CDR3 DNA: TGTGCCAGCAGCGCCGGGACAGGGACTTATAATTCACCCCTCCACTTT

J gene: TRBJ1-3
V gene: TRBV28
D gene: -
clone size: -
CDR3 protein: CASSLQGNTIYF
CDR3 DNA: TGTGCCAGCAGCTTACAGGGAAACACCATATATTTT

J gene: TRBJ1-1
V gene: TRBV3-1/TRBV3-2
D gene: -
clone size: -
CDR3 protein: CASSLGGDTEAFF
CDR3 DNA: TGTGCCAGCAGCCTAGGGGGAGATACTGAAGCTTTCTTT

J gene: TRBJ2-1
V gene: TRBV10-3
D gene: TRBD2
clone size: -
CDR3 protein: CAISEGLAGVPQQFF
CDR3 DNA: TGTGCCATCAGTGAGGGACTAGCGGGAGTACCCCAGCAGTTCTTC

J gene: TRBJ2-3
V gene: TRBV10-1
D gene: TRBD2
clone size: -
CDR3 protein: CASRSGLAGDTQYF
CDR3 DNA: TGCGCCAGCAGATCCGGACTAGCGGGCGATACGCAGTATTTT

J gene: TRBJ2-1
V gene: TRBV27
D gene: TRBD2
clone size: -
CDR3 protein: CAIAETSWDEQFF
CDR3 DNA: TGTGCCATAGCAGAGACTAGCTGGGATGAGCAGTTCTTC

J gene: TRBJ1-1
V gene: TRBV5-4
D gene: TRBD1
clone size: -
CDR3 protein: CASSHEGATEAFF
CDR3 DNA: TGTGCCAGCAGCCACGAGGGGGCTACTGAAGCTTTCTTT

J gene: TRBJ2-1
V gene: TRBV6-5
D gene: -
clone size: once
CDR3 protein: CAGTGQPGDEQFF
CDR3 DNA: TGTGCCGGGACGGGCCAACCAGGGGATGAGCAGTTCTTC

J gene: TRBJ2-6
V gene: TRBV19
D gene: -
clone size: -
CDR3 protein: CATKGLRVTGANVLTF
CDR3 DNA: TGTGCCACCAAGGGACTCAGGGTCACTGGGGCCAACGTCCTGACTTTC

J gene: TRBJ2-5
V gene: TRBV18
D gene: -
clone size: -
CDR3 protein: CASSPSRGIQETQYF
CDR3 DNA: TGTGCCAGCTCACCAAGTAGGGGGATCCAAGAGACCCAGTACTTC

J gene: TRBJ1-6
V gene: TRBV5-8
D gene: -
clone size: -
CDR3 protein: CASSLFAGEGAPLHF
CDR3 DNA: TGTGCCAGCAGCTTGTTTGCAGGGGAAGGGGCACCCCTCCACTTT

J gene: TRBJ1-6
V gene: TRBV5-8
D gene: TRBD1
clone size: -
CDR3 protein: CASSLSGTVDSPLHF
CDR3 DNA: TGTGCCAGCAGCTTGAGTGGGACAGTGGATTCACCCCTCCACTTT

J gene: TRBJ1-2
V gene: TRBV15
D gene: TRBD1
clone size: -
CDR3 protein: CATSRDGTGMASGYTF
CDR3 DNA: TGTGCCACCAGCAGAGATGGGACAGGAATGGCGTCTGGCTACACCTTC